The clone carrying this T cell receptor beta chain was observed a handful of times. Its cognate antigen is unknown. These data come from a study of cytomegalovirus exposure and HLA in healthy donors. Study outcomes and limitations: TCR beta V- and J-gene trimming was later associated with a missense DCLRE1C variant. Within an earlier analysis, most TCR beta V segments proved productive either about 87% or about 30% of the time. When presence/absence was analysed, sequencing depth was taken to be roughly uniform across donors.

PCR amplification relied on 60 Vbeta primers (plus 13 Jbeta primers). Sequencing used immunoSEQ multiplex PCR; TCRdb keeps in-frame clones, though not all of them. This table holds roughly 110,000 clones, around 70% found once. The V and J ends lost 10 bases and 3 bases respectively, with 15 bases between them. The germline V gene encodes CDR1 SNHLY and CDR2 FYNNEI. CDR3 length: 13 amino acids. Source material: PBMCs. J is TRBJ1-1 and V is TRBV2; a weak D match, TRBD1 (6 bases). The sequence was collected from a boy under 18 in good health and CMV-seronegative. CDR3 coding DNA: TGTGCCACCAAACTCCGACAGGACACTGAAGCTTTCTTT. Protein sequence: CATKLRQDTEAFF.